Listed below are T cell receptor beta chains from one sample, sequenced in a study of PD-1 blockade in classical Hodgkin lymphoma. The data were produced by immunoSEQ multiplex PCR, yet TCRdb's version contains in-frame clones alone and is incomplete. The sample contains tens of thousands of clones, roughly 86% of which appear only once. The input for sequencing was peripheral blood mononuclear cells (PBMCs), taken at baseline. The source is a human donor with classical Hodgkin lymphoma. Both conserved end residues are part of each CDR3. Each record gives: clone size, V gene, J gene, D gene, CDR3 DNA, CDR3 protein. A D gene is named only where the DNA matches it firmly. The size field is filled for only some rows; it gives once, few, many or a size class.

abundance: -
v_gene: TRBV10-3
j_gene: TRBJ2-1
d_gene: -
CDR3nt: TGTGCCATCAGTGAGTCTAAAGGTCATGAGCAGTTCTTC
CDR3aa: CAISESKGHEQFF

abundance: few
v_gene: TRBV2
j_gene: TRBJ1-2
d_gene: -
CDR3nt: TGTGCCAGCAGGGGGACACTGAACTATGGCTACACCTTC
CDR3aa: CASRGTLNYGYTF

abundance: -
v_gene: TRBV19
j_gene: TRBJ1-5
d_gene: -
CDR3nt: TGTGCCAGTAGTACTTTCCTCGGGACCAGAGATCAGCCCCAGCATTTT
CDR3aa: CASSTFLGTRDQPQHF

abundance: -
v_gene: TRBV6-4
j_gene: TRBJ2-3
d_gene: TRBD1
CDR3nt: TGTGCCAGCAGTGGTTCACAGGGGGCAAACACGCAGTATTTT
CDR3aa: CASSGSQGANTQYF

abundance: -
v_gene: TRBV19
j_gene: TRBJ2-2
d_gene: TRBD2
CDR3nt: TGTGCCAGTAGTATATCTAAGGGACTAGTGAGCACCGGGGAGCTGTTTTTT
CDR3aa: CASSISKGLVSTGELFF

abundance: -
v_gene: TRBV28
j_gene: TRBJ1-3
d_gene: TRBD1
CDR3nt: TGTGCCAGCAGTTTTCGACCACAGGGGACTGGAAACACCATATATTTT
CDR3aa: CASSFRPQGTGNTIYF

abundance: -
v_gene: TRBV2
j_gene: TRBJ2-5
d_gene: -
CDR3nt: TGTGCCAGCAGTGAAGGGGAGACTTGGGAGACCCAGTACTTC
CDR3aa: CASSEGETWETQYF

abundance: -
v_gene: TRBV28
j_gene: TRBJ2-7
d_gene: -
CDR3nt: TGTGCCAGCATGAGATCCGGGACGCCGCCCTACGAGCAGTACTTC
CDR3aa: CASMRSGTPPYEQYF

abundance: -
v_gene: TRBV19
j_gene: TRBJ1-3
d_gene: -
CDR3nt: TGTGCCAGTAGTATGTACAGGCTCTCTGGAAACACCATATATTTT
CDR3aa: CASSMYRLSGNTIYF

abundance: -
v_gene: TRBV6-5
j_gene: TRBJ2-7
d_gene: TRBD2
CDR3nt: TGTGCCAGCAGTATAGCGGGCTCCTACGAGCAGTACTTC
CDR3aa: CASSIAGSYEQYF

abundance: -
v_gene: TRBV19
j_gene: TRBJ2-2
d_gene: -
CDR3nt: TGTGCCAGTAGAGACCCCGGAGCTACCGGGGAGCTGTTTTTT
CDR3aa: CASRDPGATGELFF

abundance: -
v_gene: TRBV2
j_gene: TRBJ2-3
d_gene: -
CDR3nt: TGTGCCAGCAAGCCGGGGCCGACTGGAGGGGGGACGCAGTATTTT
CDR3aa: CASKPGPTGGGTQYF

abundance: -
v_gene: TRBV5-1
j_gene: TRBJ1-4
d_gene: -
CDR3nt: TGCGCCAGCAGCTTGCAAACAGGCCGTAATGAAAAACTGTTTTTT
CDR3aa: CASSLQTGRNEKLFF

abundance: -
v_gene: TRBV7-3
j_gene: TRBJ2-2
d_gene: -
CDR3nt: TGTGCCAGCAGCTTAATTTCGGGAACCGTCCGGGGAGGGGAGCTGTTTTTT
CDR3aa: CASSLISGTVRGGELFF

abundance: -
v_gene: TRBV13
j_gene: TRBJ2-7
d_gene: -
CDR3nt: TGTGCCAGCAGCTTAAGAGGGTTGGGAGGAAAAGGCTACGAGCAGTACTTC
CDR3aa: CASSLRGLGGKGYEQYF

abundance: -
v_gene: TRBV5-1
j_gene: TRBJ2-7
d_gene: TRBD1
CDR3nt: TGCGCCAGCAGCCCAGGACAGGGTCGTTCCTACGAGCAGTACTTC
CDR3aa: CASSPGQGRSYEQYF

abundance: -
v_gene: TRBV5-5
j_gene: TRBJ2-7
d_gene: TRBD1
CDR3nt: TGTGCCAGCAGCCCCCGGACAGGGGGCGGGTACGAGCAGTACTTC
CDR3aa: CASSPRTGGGYEQYF

abundance: -
v_gene: TRBV10-3
j_gene: TRBJ2-7
d_gene: TRBD1
CDR3nt: TGTGCCATCAGTGAAGACAGGGTCGCCTACGAGCAGTACTTC
CDR3aa: CAISEDRVAYEQYF